The 25 T cell receptor beta chains presented below share a single source sample, sequenced in a study of T cell responses to AZD1222 COVID-19 vaccine. Using immunoSEQ multiplex PCR, the repertoire was profiled, and TCRdb retains in-frame clones only, with some absent. The sample lists approximately 140,000 clones, 80% to 90% occurring once. The sample in question was peripheral blood, obtained on day 0 of AZD1222 vaccination. These receptors came from an adult in good health.

This chain links TRBV30 with TRBJ2-7, with 11 nucleotides matching TRBD2. The CDR3 consists of 15 residues. Losses at the gene ends were 8 bases for V and 3 bases for J; bases not matched to a gene: 12. Looked up from germline, CDR1 is GTSNPN and CDR2 is SVGIG (reference sequence). The CDR3 protein is CAGRLGTSGYYEQYF. CDR3 in DNA: TGTGCCGGGCGACTTGGGACTAGCGGATACTACGAGCAGTACTTC.

Details on this clone: Other nucleotide sequences in the sample specify the same CDR3. The V call is TRBV3-1 (or the pseudogene TRBV3-2), the J call TRBJ1-4; D not resolved. This CDR3 has 16 amino acids. The V gene lost 4 bases and the J gene lost 0 bases, with 12 bases spanning the gap. CDR1 is LGHDT, CDR2 YNNKEL, per germline (reference sequence). The CDR3 nucleotides are TGTGCCAGCAGCCCACGCGCCCTTGCAACTAATGAAAAACTGTTTTTT. Its translation: CASSPRALATNEKLFF.

The rearrangement joins TRBV29-1 to TRBJ2-5; the D is unclear. CDR3 size: 13 residues. The V gene's germline CDR1 is SQVTM and CDR2 ANQGSEA. V was trimmed by 4 bases and J by 1 base, leaving 10 bases between them. The CDR3 loop is CSVASRAQETQYF. CDR3 DNA sequence: TGCAGCGTTGCTTCAAGGGCCCAAGAGACCCAGTACTTC.

This clone was seen a single time. This chain uses TRBV7-9 with TRBJ1-1; 8 nucleotides agree with TRBD1. The germline CDR1 and CDR2 sequences are SEHNR and FQNEAQ (reference sequence). The ends lost 4 bases at V and 0 bases at J; junction bases unmatched: 4. The length of the CDR3 is 15 residues. This CDR3 reads CASSSYRGVNTEAFF. DNA for the CDR3: TGTGCCAGCAGCTCCTACAGGGGGGTGAACACTGAAGCTTTCTTT.

This chain links TRBV6-5 with TRBJ1-3; 7 bases map to TRBD1. Germline V CDR1 and CDR2: MNHEY, SVGAGI. J lost 2 bases, V lost 7 bases, and 5 bases had no gene match. The CDR3 contains 14 residues. CDR3 DNA sequence: TGTGCCAGCACCGAGAGGGGGCCTGGAAACACCATATATTTT. It is translated as CASTERGPGNTIYF.

This clone was seen only once. The CDR3 DNA reads as TGTGCCAGCAGTTTCCGAAGACGCGAGCAGTACTTC. This gives the protein CASSFRRREQYF. V and J are TRBV27 and TRBJ2-7; D gene uncertain. The CDR3 totals 12 residues. Germline V lookup: CDR1 MNHEY, CDR2 SMNVEV (reference sequence). V lost 3 bases to trimming and J lost 6 bases, with 9 bases between them.

This clone turned up a few times. This chain uses TRBV29-1 with TRBJ1-1; D gene uncertain. The germline V gene has CDR1 SQVTM and CDR2 ANQGSEA. V lost 3 bases and J lost 6, with 23 bases in between. The CDR3 extends over 16 amino acids. Here the CDR3 reads CSVDSRAGRASAEAFF. In DNA form, the CDR3 reads TGCAGCGTTGATAGCCGGGCCGGGAGAGCCAGCGCTGAAGCTTTCTTT.

This sequence joins TRBV6-5 and TRBJ2-1, with D tentatively TRBD1 (6 bases). Between the trimmed V and J ends, which lost 4 bases and 5 bases, there was a span of 15 bases. From germline, CDR1 is MNHEY and CDR2 SVGAGI. This CDR3 has 15 residues. CDR3 in amino acids: CASSSRDTRNNEQFF. In DNA, the CDR3 is TGTGCCAGCAGTTCGAGGGACACCCGAAACAATGAGCAGTTCTTC.

The table lists this clone with many counts. The CDR3 is CASSYNDEQYF. The DNA of the CDR3 is TGTGCCAGTAGTTATAATGACGAGCAGTACTTC. The genes are TRBV19 and TRBJ2-7, with D unresolved. Per germline, CDR1 LNHDA and CDR2 SQIVND (reference sequence). Trimming removed 5 bases from V and 5 bases from J, with 7 bases in between. The CDR3 has 11 amino acids.

The chain carries TRBV7-8 and TRBJ1-4; D is possibly TRBD1 (5 bases). Germline V gives CDR1 SGHVS, CDR2 FQNEAQ. The V gene lost 4 bases and the J gene lost 4 bases, with 10 bases spanning the gap. The CDR3 is 14 amino acids. The CDR3 DNA sequence: TGTGCCAGCAGCTCGACAGAATTTAATGAAAAACTGTTTTTT. Its protein is CASSSTEFNEKLFF.

V and J are TRBV5-6 and TRBJ1-1, with 10 bases fitting TRBD1. The V and J ends lost 1 base and 2 bases, in that order; junction bases with no gene match: 5. Germline lookup yields CDR1 SGHDT and CDR2 YYEEEE. This CDR3 spans 16 amino acids. CDR3 protein: CASSLTWDRGNTEAFF. The CDR3 DNA follows: TGTGCCAGCAGCTTGACGTGGGACAGGGGCAACACTGAAGCTTTCTTT.

The sample holds a few counts of this clone. The chain is built from TRBV30 and TRBJ1-1; D is unresolved. The CDR3 is 13 amino acids. From germline, CDR1 is GTSNPN and CDR2 SVGIG (reference sequence). V lost 3 bases to trimming and J lost 3 bases, with 11 bases between them. Here the CDR3 DNA reads TGTGCCTGGAGCAATGGGGTTTACACTGAAGCTTTCTTT. Its protein product is CAWSNGVYTEAFF.

The chain is built from TRBV30 and TRBJ1-1, with D hard to call. Germline V CDR1 and CDR2: GTSNPN, SVGIG (reference sequence). The CDR3 loop spans 14 amino acids. Trimming left V 4 bases short and J 5 bases short, with 17 bases between. CDR3 nucleotide sequence: TGTGCCTGGAATCCGTCGTGGGGTATAACTGAAGCTTTCTTT. The encoded protein is CAWNPSWGITEAFF.

The chain is built from TRBV2 and TRBJ1-1; 7 nucleotides agree with TRBD1. Germline CDR1 reads SNHLY; CDR2 reads FYNNEI. V was pared by 4 bases and J by 3 bases, with 5 bases of the junction left unmatched. CDR3 length: 14 amino acids. CDR3 sequence (DNA): TGTGCCAGCAGTGGCGCAGGGGGGTACACTGAAGCTTTCTTT. It codes for CASSGAGGYTEAFF.

The chain recombines TRBV7-2 with TRBJ1-1, with 7 bases lining up with TRBD1. The CDR3 is made up of 14 amino acids. Per germline, CDR1 SGHTA and CDR2 FQGNSA. The V and J ends lost 5 bases and 5 bases, in that order; junction bases with no gene match: 8. In DNA form, the CDR3 reads TGTGCCAGCAGCGTAAGACAGGGTGGGACTGAAGCTTTCTTT. Its protein is CASSVRQGGTEAFF. Full variable domain (missing parts from reference TRBV7-2 and TRBJ1-1): GAGVSQSPSNKVTEKGKDVELRCDPISGHTALYWYRQSLGQGLEFLIYFQGNSAPDKSGLPSDRFSAERTGGSVSTLTIQRTQQEDSAVYLCASSVRQGGTEAFFGQGTRLTVV.

This clone came up many times. The genes are TRBV6-4 and TRBJ1-2; D gene unclear. Germline values: CDR1 MRHNA, CDR2 SNTAGT. This CDR3 region has 16 residues. Trimming stripped 2 bases from V and 8 bases from J, with 21 bases between. The CDR3 here is CASSDTAEGEAGGYTF. The CDR3 nucleotides read TGTGCCAGCAGTGACACCGCCGAGGGAGAGGCCGGCGGCTACACCTTC.

This chain links TRBV18 with TRBJ2-7, with D unresolved. This CDR3 contains 16 residues. The germline V gene encodes CDR1 KGHSH and CDR2 LQKENI. The germline V and J ends were trimmed by 1 base and 2 bases, with 15 bases remaining between them. DNA of the CDR3: TGTGCCAGCTCACCACAAGGCGCGAGTCTCGCCTACGAGCAGTACTTC. Translated, it gives CASSPQGASLAYEQYF. The entire variable domain, with the rest obtained from reference TRBV18 and TRBJ2-7, is as follows: NAGVMQNPRHLVRRRGQEARLRCSPMKGHSHVYWYRQLPEEGLKFMVYLQKENIIDESGMPKERFSAEFPKEGPSILRIQQVVRGDSAAYFCASSPQGASLAYEQYFGPGTRLTVT.

This clone occurred once. V and J are TRBV19 and TRBJ2-1; 9 bases align to TRBD1. The CDR3 loop spans 15 amino acids. The germline V gene encodes CDR1 LNHDA and CDR2 SQIVND (reference sequence). V trimming: 6 bases; J trimming: 6 bases; junction bases outside the gene matches: 9. Here the CDR3 reads CASRFGQGISNEQFF. The CDR3 nucleotides read TGTGCCAGTAGGTTCGGACAGGGGATTTCCAATGAGCAGTTCTTC.

This chain links TRBV6-5 with TRBJ1-1; D is possibly TRBD1 (5 bases). There are 12 residues in the CDR3. Looked up from germline, CDR1 is MNHEY and CDR2 is SVGAGI. Deletions cut 0 bases from V and 10 bases from J, with 9 bases between. CDR3 amino acids: CASSYSGRAAFF. CDR3 sequence (DNA): TGTGCCAGCAGTTACTCGGGACGGGCAGCTTTCTTT.

The rearrangement joins TRBV13 to TRBJ1-2; no clear D gene. The CDR3 runs 15 residues. CDR1 is PRHDT, CDR2 FYEKMQ, per germline (reference sequence). V gave up 5 bases and J gave up 0 bases, with 13 bases separating them. The CDR3 protein is CASSPVGSANYGYTF. The CDR3 region has the DNA TGTGCCAGCAGCCCCGTGGGGTCAGCTAACTATGGCTACACCTTC. Full variable domain (outside the CDR3, taken from reference TRBV13 and TRBJ1-2): AAGVIQSPRHLIKEKRETATLKCYPIPRHDTVYWYQQGPGQDPQFLISFYEKMQSDKGSIPDRFSAQQFSDYHSELNMSSLELGDSALYFCASSPVGSANYGYTFGSGTRLTVV.

The chain combines TRBV30 with TRBJ2-7; D is ambiguous. Trimming removed 4 bases from V and 6 bases from J, with 13 bases in between. The CDR3 loop spans 12 amino acids. CDR1 is GTSNPN, CDR2 SVGIG, per germline (reference sequence). Here the CDR3 reads CAWNGPLGEQYF. The CDR3 bases are TGTGCCTGGAATGGCCCCCTGGGCGAGCAGTACTTC.

The genes are TRBV5-8 and TRBJ2-7, with unresolved D. The germline gives CDR1 SGHTS, CDR2 YDEGEE. V dropped 1 base and J dropped 1 base, with 18 bases sitting between them. The CDR3 is made up of 17 amino acids. The CDR3 is CASSLWLGETQSYEQYF. The DNA for the CDR3 is TGTGCCAGCAGCTTGTGGCTTGGAGAAACCCAGTCCTACGAGCAGTACTTC.

V usage is TRBV19 and J usage is TRBJ2-1, with 7 bases that match TRBD1. The J segment lost 9 bases and the V segment lost 3 bases, leaving 11 bases of the junction unmatched. The germline CDR1 and CDR2 sequences are LNHDA and SQIVND (reference sequence). This CDR3 contains 15 residues. The CDR3 DNA follows: TGTGCCAGTAGTATCAACAAGGGGGCGGTTGTTGAGCAGTTCTTC. Translated, it gives CASSINKGAVVEQFF.

This chain uses TRBV6-5 with TRBJ1-5; D is undetermined. Germline V gene lookup returns CDR1 MNHEY and CDR2 SVGAGI. This CDR3 is built from 16 residues. Trimming stripped 0 bases from V and 0 bases from J, with 9 bases between. The CDR3 is CASSYSRLFSNQPQHF. For the CDR3, the DNA is TGTGCCAGCAGTTACTCGAGGCTCTTTAGCAATCAGCCCCAGCATTTT.

V and J are TRBV5-4 and TRBJ1-1; TRBD1 agrees at 7 bases. The junction had 10 bases not matched to a gene; V was cut back by 0 bases and J by 5 bases. The CDR3 is 16 residues long. From germline, CDR1 is SGHNT and CDR2 YYREEE (reference sequence). CDR3 DNA: TGTGCCAGCAGCTTGGCATATCAGACAGGGATTACTGAAGCTTTCTTT. Translation gives CASSLAYQTGITEAFF.